A single sample is the source of the 26 T cell receptor beta chains below, sequenced in a study of glioma-infiltrating T cells after dendritic cell vaccination. Profiled with immunoSEQ multiplex PCR; TCRdb holds only in-frame clones, not every one. The sample yields roughly 96,000 clones, around three quarters seen once. Material: blood, obtained before dendritic cell vaccination. The receptors shown here come from a human donor with glioblastoma.

The chain employs TRBV7-6 and TRBJ2-1, with TRBD2 matching 9 bases. The ends lost 1 base at V and 2 bases at J; junction bases unmatched: 6. The CDR3 length is 17 residues. CDR1 SGHVS and CDR2 FNYEAQ come from the germline V gene. Here the CDR3 reads CASSLDPAGGPYNEQFF. The DNA of the CDR3 is TGTGCCAGCAGCTTAGATCCTGCGGGAGGGCCCTACAATGAGCAGTTCTTC.

The V call is TRBV5-1, the J call TRBJ1-1, with 8 bases aligning to TRBD1. CDR1 is SGHRS, CDR2 YFSETQ, per germline. The CDR3 spans 15 residues. Trimming took 5 bases from V and 1 from J; bases not matched to a gene: 7. The CDR3 protein is CASRPGTGTNTEAFF. The CDR3 DNA reads as TGCGCCAGCAGGCCCGGGACAGGAACGAACACTGAAGCTTTCTTT. Full variable domain (rest looked up from reference TRBV5-1 and TRBJ1-1): KAGVTQTPRYLIKTRGQQVTLSCSPISGHRSVSWYQQTPGQGLQFLFEYFSETQRNKGNFPGRFSGRQFSNSRSEMNVSTLELGDSALYLCASRPGTGTNTEAFFGQGTRLTVV.

This sequence joins TRBV5-1 and TRBJ2-7; 7 bases are shared with TRBD1. Germline values: CDR1 SGHRS, CDR2 YFSETQ. With V trimmed by 0 bases and J by 6 bases, 18 bases remained unmatched. This CDR3 comprises 18 residues. The CDR3 spells CASSLAQNHIRTGSEQYF. The CDR3, as DNA: TGCGCCAGCAGCTTGGCCCAAAACCACATCAGGACAGGCTCCGAGCAGTACTTC. Drawing the rest from reference TRBV5-1 and TRBJ2-7, the complete variable domain is KAGVTQTPRYLIKTRGQQVTLSCSPISGHRSVSWYQQTPGQGLQFLFEYFSETQRNKGNFPGRFSGRQFSNSRSEMNVSTLELGDSALYLCASSLAQNHIRTGSEQYFGPGTRLTVT.

V and J are TRBV10-3 and TRBJ2-3; 12 bases are shared with TRBD2. Germline V gene sequence: CDR1 ENHRY, CDR2 SYGVKD. With 4 bases clipped from V and 0 bases from J, the junction kept 2 bases outside the gene matches. This CDR3 has 16 residues. The CDR3 DNA sequence: TGTGCCATCAGTGGGACTAGCGGGGCTAGCACAGATACGCAGTATTTT. It encodes CAISGTSGASTDTQYF.

This chain links TRBV28 with TRBJ2-5; perhaps TRBD2 as D (5 bases). Germline CDR1 reads MDHEN; CDR2 reads SYDVKM. V lost 2 bases, J lost 2 bases, and 12 bases lay in between. CDR3 length: 15 amino acids. The CDR3 DNA reads as TGTGCCAGCAGTTTACCTAGTACGGGGCAAGAGACCCAGTACTTC. It specifies CASSLPSTGQETQYF. Drawing the rest from reference TRBV28 and TRBJ2-5, the complete variable domain is DVKVTQSSRYLVKRTGEKVFLECVQDMDHENMFWYRQDPGLGLRLIYFSYDVKMKEKGDIPEGYSVSREKKERFSLILESASTNQTSMYLCASSLPSTGQETQYFGPGTRLLVL.

The chain joins TRBV27 to TRBJ1-6; D might be TRBD1 (6 bases). CDR1 and CDR2 from the germline V gene are MNHEY and SMNVEV (reference sequence). Trimming removed 4 bases at V and 7 bases at J, with 11 bases between. The CDR3 totals 14 residues. CDR3: CASSWGPENSPLHF. CDR3 in DNA: TGTGCCAGCAGTTGGGGGCCGGAGAATTCACCCCTCCACTTT.

The chain carries TRBV15 and TRBJ2-1; TRBD2 aligns across 10 bases. This CDR3 comprises 15 residues. Germline CDR1 LNHNV, CDR2 YYDKDF (reference sequence). The J segment lost 2 bases and the V segment lost 5 bases, leaving 3 bases of the junction unmatched. The CDR3 sequence: CATSPLAGPYNEQFF. The CDR3 region has the DNA TGTGCCACCAGCCCACTAGCGGGACCCTACAATGAGCAGTTCTTC.

V gene TRBV10-2 combines with J gene TRBJ1-5; D is perhaps TRBD1 (5 bases). V lost 3 bases and J lost 6, with 9 bases in between. Germline CDR1 reads WSHSY; CDR2 reads SAAADI. The CDR3 sequence is 13 residues long. The CDR3 reads CASSDQTVQPQHF. The CDR3 DNA follows: TGCGCCAGCAGTGACCAGACAGTTCAGCCCCAGCATTTT.

The gene calls are TRBV18 and TRBJ2-7; D unresolved. Germline CDR1 reads KGHSH; CDR2 reads LQKENI. V lost 4 bases and J lost 1, with 11 bases in between. This CDR3 has 14 amino acids. The CDR3 sequence: CASSLPGLSYEQYF. The DNA for the CDR3 is TGTGCCAGCTCACTACCGGGCCTTTCCTACGAGCAGTACTTC.

This clone has more than one count but fewer than ten. The chain joins TRBV6-1 to TRBJ1-1; the D is unclear. This CDR3 comprises 10 residues. Trimming stripped 2 bases from V and 11 bases from J, with 6 bases between. Germline V gene lookup returns CDR1 MNHNS and CDR2 SASEGT. Written as DNA, the CDR3 is TGTGCCAGCAGTGAAACAACGGCTTTCTTT. It translates to CASSETTAFF.

The chain employs TRBV7-9 and TRBJ1-2; D unclear. With 1 base removed from V and 5 bases from J, the gap between germline ends came to 11 bases. In germline, CDR1 is SEHNR, CDR2 FQNEAQ (reference sequence). The CDR3 contains 14 residues. CDR3 DNA sequence: TGTGCCAGCAGCTTAGGGATTGCGGGGTATGGCTACACCTTC. This encodes CASSLGIAGYGYTF.

This clone was counted a single time. The J gene is TRBJ1-5, the V gene TRBV28; D may be TRBD1 (5 bases). Germline V gene lookup returns CDR1 MDHEN and CDR2 SYDVKM. There are 16 residues in the CDR3. V was clipped by 6 bases and J by 7 bases, with 22 bases between them. CDR3 amino acids: CASRLAPALRVQPQHF. The CDR3 bases are TGTGCCAGCAGGCTGGCGCCGGCCCTCAGGGTGCAGCCCCAGCATTTT.

V and J are TRBV7-3 and TRBJ2-1, with D perhaps TRBD1 (6 bases). This CDR3 has 15 amino acids. The germline V and J ends were trimmed by 0 bases and 4 bases, with 10 bases remaining between them. CDR1 and CDR2 (germline): SGHTA, FQGTGA. CDR3 DNA: TGTGCCAGCAGCTTAACGGGGACATCTTACAATGAGCAGTTCTTC. This codes for CASSLTGTSYNEQFF.

The chain recombines TRBV28 with TRBJ1-6; D gene ambiguous. Germline V gene lookup returns CDR1 MDHEN and CDR2 SYDVKM. Trimming stripped 6 bases from V and 6 bases from J, with 18 bases between. The CDR3 consists of 16 residues. CDR3 in amino acids: CASRVETGFSNSPLHF. CDR3 DNA: TGTGCCAGCAGAGTCGAAACCGGGTTCTCTAATTCACCCCTCCACTTT.

The gene calls are TRBV18 and TRBJ2-3; D unresolved. The CDR3 totals 16 residues. V dropped 2 bases and J dropped 0 bases, with 12 bases sitting between them. Germline V gene data show CDR1 as KGHSH and CDR2 as LQKENI. The DNA for the CDR3 is TGTGCCAGCTCACCAACGGCGCGGCGTAGCACAGATACGCAGTATTTT. It translates to CASSPTARRSTDTQYF.

The rearrangement joins TRBV6-6 to TRBJ1-5; D not resolved. There are 13 residues in the CDR3. Germline values: CDR1 MNHNY, CDR2 SVGAGI (reference sequence). V was pared by 6 bases and J by 4 bases, with 10 bases between. Here the CDR3 reads CASSSWENQPQHF. CDR3 DNA sequence: TGTGCCAGCAGCTCCTGGGAGAATCAGCCCCAGCATTTT.

The chain's CDR3 is CAWRSWGPGNTIYF. CDR3 nucleotides: TGTGCCTGGAGGAGCTGGGGCCCTGGAAACACCATATATTTT. V and J are TRBV30 and TRBJ1-3; D might be TRBD1 (5 bases). The germline V and J ends were trimmed by 3 bases and 2 bases, with 11 bases remaining between them. The CDR3 is 14 amino acids. The germline CDR1 and CDR2 sequences are GTSNPN and SVGIG (reference sequence).

The chain is built from TRBV2 and TRBJ1-6, with 7 bases lining up with TRBD1. The CDR3 is 16 residues long. With V trimmed by 2 bases and J by 5 bases, 6 bases remained unmatched. Germline CDR1 is SNHLY and CDR2 is FYNNEI. The CDR3: CASSELGGQNNSPLHF. As DNA, the CDR3 is TGTGCCAGCAGTGAATTAGGGGGACAGAATAATTCACCCCTCCACTTT.

The chain joins TRBV5-1 to TRBJ2-3; D is perhaps TRBD1 (6 bases). The CDR3 has 16 residues. CDR1 is SGHRS, CDR2 YFSETQ, per germline. The ends were cut back, 6 bases at V and 2 bases at J, with 19 bases in the middle. CDR3 bases: TGCGCCAGCAAGTGGACAGCTTGGACTCTCACAGATACGCAGTATTTT. Translating gives CASKWTAWTLTDTQYF.

The genes are TRBV5-1 and TRBJ1-2, with 7 bases identical to TRBD1. V lost 3 bases, J lost 5 bases, and 4 bases stayed unmatched. CDR1 is SGHRS, CDR2 YFSETQ, per germline. This CDR3 has 13 amino acids. As DNA, the CDR3 is TGCGCCAGCAGCTGGGACAGCCTTTATGGCTACACCTTC. Its protein product is CASSWDSLYGYTF.

The rearrangement links TRBV2 to TRBJ2-3, with 14 nucleotides matching TRBD2. The CDR3 is made up of 14 amino acids. Germline V gene lookup returns CDR1 SNHLY and CDR2 FYNNEI. J lost 6 bases, V lost 5 bases, and 1 base had no gene match. In DNA form, the CDR3 reads TGTGCCAGCAGTTGGACTAGCGGGAGGGATACGCAGTATTTT. Translation: CASSWTSGRDTQYF.

The chain is built from TRBV10-2 and TRBJ1-1; D gene uncertain. Germline CDR1 WSHSY, CDR2 SAAADI. The CDR3 totals 12 residues. The ends were cut back, 8 bases at V and 9 bases at J, with 16 bases in the middle. Here the CDR3 reads CASSREYVKAFF. In nucleotides, the CDR3 is TGCGCCAGCTCAAGGGAGTACGTGAAAGCTTTCTTT.

The chain employs TRBV12-5 and TRBJ1-6; 8 positions match TRBD1. Germline V gives CDR1 LGHNT, CDR2 FRNRAP. The CDR3 is 16 amino acids. V lost 1 base and J lost 9; bases outside the gene matches: 8. CDR3 DNA: TGTGCTAGTGGTTTGGGGTCTGGGACAGGAGGTTCACCCCTCCACTTT. Amino acids: CASGLGSGTGGSPLHF.

CDR3 sequence reads: CASSVVGGGGELFF. Written as DNA, the CDR3 is TGTGCCAGCAGCGTAGTCGGCGGGGGCGGGGAGCTGTTTTTT. This sequence joins TRBV9 and TRBJ2-2; the match to TRBD2 covers 7 bases. Germline loops: CDR1 SGDLS, CDR2 YYNGEE. This CDR3 comprises 14 residues. V was clipped by 0 bases and J by 7 bases; unmatched bases: 3.

The chain employs TRBV5-1 and TRBJ2-3; 9 bases match TRBD2. V shed 1 base, J shed 3 bases, and the junction held 6 bases outside the gene matches. There are 16 residues in the CDR3. The germline CDR1 and CDR2 sequences are SGHRS and YFSETQ. The CDR3 sequence: CASSLLRGGQTDTQYF. CDR3 DNA: TGCGCCAGCAGCTTGTTGCGGGGGGGTCAGACAGATACGCAGTATTTT.

The rearrangement uses TRBV28 and TRBJ2-7, with 9 bases matching TRBD1. The CDR3 runs 15 residues. V shed 9 bases, J shed 9 bases, and the junction held 18 bases outside the gene matches. Germline V CDR1 and CDR2: MDHEN, SYDVKM. The CDR3 DNA is TGTGCCAGTTTAGGGCAGGGACAGGGACCGTCGGGGCAGTACTTC. It translates to CASLGQGQGPSGQYF.